The clone carrying this T cell receptor (beta chain) was counted between two and nine times. Antigen: not known. This sample was included in a study of T-cell memory formation after mild COVID-19. General study points: The CD4+ clones that contracted clustered mainly within CM and EM, and the CD8+ clones concentrated in EMRA.

The authors produced TCR alpha and TCR beta cDNA libraries with sample barcodes and UMIs by 5'RACE using constant-segment primers. Via MiXCR, TCRdb re-called the 5' RACE reads, giving one row per CDR3 protein. Here the sample spans 470,000 or so distinct CDR3 sequences, around 17% being singletons. The CDR3 is 13 residues long. V was shortened by 5 bases and J by 10 bases, with 18 bases between the two germline ends. Germline assignment: CDR1 DFQATT and CDR2 SNEGSKA (reference sequence). The sample comprised PBMCs or a T cell subset sorted from them (not recorded which). The rearrangement links TRBV20-1 to TRBJ2-1; D gene ambiguous. The origin of this receptor is a young man who had mild COVID-19 (a few samples of this study predate the infection). Cell type and time point are not known. The CDR3 bases are TGCAGTGCTGAGAAAGAGTCGTGGAACGAGCAGTTCTTC. Residues: CSAEKESWNEQFF.